A selection of T cell receptor beta chains follows, all from one sample in a study of blood T cell repertoires in COVID-19. TCRdb's copy holds only in-frame clones and misses some; the assay was immunoSEQ multiplex PCR. This table holds about 490,000 clones, around 85% found once. The sequencing sample was made of peripheral blood. The source is a human donor in a cohort sampled during active COVID-19. Both conserved end residues are part of each CDR3. The D gene is left open where the match is weak. Size values are once, few and many counts, or a class for expanded clones, and some rows have none.

v_call	clone_size	d_call	cdr3_length	j_call	cdr3_aa	cdr3_nt
TRBV7-3	NA	TRBD1	13	TRBJ2-5	CASSGGQQETQYF	TGTGCCAGCAGCGGGGGACAGCAAGAGACCCAGTACTTC
TRBV2	few	TRBD2	15	TRBJ2-2	CASKREVTNTGELFF	TGTGCCAGCAAGCGGGAGGTTACGAACACCGGGGAGCTGTTTTTT
TRBV11-2	NA	NA	13	TRBJ2-3	CASSLIRTDTQYF	TGTGCCAGCAGCTTGATCAGAACAGATACGCAGTATTTT
TRBV5-1	NA	TRBD1	14	TRBJ2-7	CASSPGTGGTQQYF	TGCGCCAGCAGCCCCGGGACAGGGGGCACTCAGCAGTACTTC
TRBV6-6	NA	TRBD1	14	TRBJ1-5	CASSYQGASQPQHF	TGTGCCAGCAGTTACCAGGGGGCGAGTCAGCCCCAGCATTTT
TRBV28	NA	NA	17	TRBJ2-2	CASTKIGELLSTGELFF	TGTGCCAGCACCAAAATTGGGGAGCTTTTGAGCACCGGGGAGCTGTTTTTT
TRBV19	NA	TRBD2	14	TRBJ2-7	CASSSTSDTYEQYF	TGTGCCAGTAGTTCGACTAGCGATACCTACGAGCAGTACTTC
TRBV14	NA	TRBD1	14	TRBJ2-7	CASSQEQGAYEQYF	TGTGCCAGCAGCCAAGAACAGGGGGCCTACGAGCAGTACTTC
TRBV19	NA	NA	13	TRBJ2-7	CASSSAGAGEQYF	TGTGCCAGTAGTTCAGCAGGGGCGGGCGAGCAGTACTTC
TRBV9	NA	TRBD1	16	TRBJ2-7	CASSVSPGTGIYEQYF	TGTGCCAGCAGCGTATCCCCAGGGACAGGGATCTACGAGCAGTACTTC
TRBV23-1	NA	TRBD2	18	TRBJ2-3	CASSRVAGAPFATDTQYF	TGCGCCAGCAGTCGAGTAGCGGGAGCCCCATTTGCTACAGATACGCAGTATTTT
TRBV19	NA	TRBD1	16	TRBJ1-5	CASSIFTGVGNQPQHF	TGTGCCAGTAGTATATTCACAGGGGTAGGCAATCAGCCCCAGCATTTT
TRBV19	NA	NA	15	TRBJ1-5	CASSRSPGGNQPQHF	TGTGCCAGTAGTAGGTCCCCGGGGGGCAACCAGCCCCAGCATTTT
TRBV9	NA	NA	16	TRBJ2-3	CASSEGPGFSTDTQYF	TGTGCCAGCAGCGAGGGGCCCGGCTTCAGCACAGATACGCAGTATTTT
TRBV3-1/TRBV3-2	NA	NA	15	TRBJ2-4	CASSQEPGFGNIQYF	TGTGCCAGCAGCCAAGAACCGGGGTTTGGAAACATTCAGTACTTC
TRBV28	NA	NA	14	TRBJ1-2	CASSSTWQGGGYTF	TGTGCCAGCAGTTCCACCTGGCAGGGCGGCGGCTACACCTTC
TRBV29-1	NA	TRBD1	16	TRBJ1-1	CSVDNPARTGDTEAFF	TGCAGCGTTGATAACCCCGCACGGACAGGGGACACTGAAGCTTTCTTT
TRBV5-4	NA	NA	17	TRBJ2-5	CASSLNPLNLASETQYF	TGTGCCAGCAGCTTGAACCCGCTTAATCTAGCGTCGGAGACCCAGTACTTC
TRBV27	NA	NA	14	TRBJ1-1	CASRLPQANTEAFF	TGTGCCAGCAGGTTACCCCAAGCAAACACTGAAGCTTTCTTT
TRBV15	NA	NA	15	TRBJ2-1	CATSREGGSINEQFF	TGTGCCACCAGCAGAGAGGGAGGCAGCATCAATGAGCAGTTCTTC
TRBV18	NA	TRBD1	15	TRBJ2-7	CASSPLTGPTNEQYF	TGTGCCAGCTCACCACTGACAGGGCCTACTAACGAGCAGTACTTC
TRBV30	once	NA	13	TRBJ2-7	CAWERLSSYEQYF	TGTGCCTGGGAGAGGTTGTCCTCCTACGAGCAGTACTTC
TRBV29-1	NA	TRBD2	13	TRBJ2-5	CSAHSSGGETQYF	TGCAGCGCCCACAGCTCCGGGGGGGAGACCCAGTACTTC
TRBV27	NA	TRBD1	15	TRBJ2-1	CASSLRQGANNEQFF	TGTGCCAGCAGTTTGAGGCAGGGGGCAAACAATGAGCAGTTCTTC
TRBV4-2	NA	NA	18	TRBJ2-3	CASSQGRERQEITDTQYF	TGTGCCAGCAGCCAAGGCCGGGAGCGCCAAGAGATCACAGATACGCAGTATTTT
TRBV28	once	TRBD1	18	TRBJ2-2	CASSLWIQGQKTSGELFF	TGTGCCAGCAGTTTATGGATACAGGGGCAGAAAACGTCCGGGGAGCTGTTTTTT
TRBV21-1	NA	NA	15	TRBJ2-5	CASSNQVLAPGTQYF	TGTGCCAGCAGCAATCAGGTGCTAGCCCCCGGGACCCAGTACTTC
TRBV7-2	NA	NA	17	TRBJ1-6	CASSLSGGGATDSPLHF	TGTGCCAGCAGCTTATCCGGGGGAGGGGCGACGGATTCACCCCTCCACTTT
TRBV4-1	NA	TRBD2	18	TRBJ2-5	CASSQDRGAGDGEETQYF	TGCGCCAGCAGCCAAGATCGGGGAGCGGGAGATGGGGAGGAGACCCAGTACTTC
TRBV7-9	NA	NA	14	TRBJ1-6	CASSPRGNNSPLHF	TGTGCCAGCAGCCCCCGGGGTAATAATTCACCCCTCCACTTT
TRBV10-3	NA	NA	13	TRBJ2-1	CAISESRRGEQFF	TGTGCCATCAGTGAGTCGCGGAGGGGTGAGCAGTTCTTC
TRBV7-3	NA	TRBD1	14	TRBJ1-1	CASSSGTEGTEAFF	TGTGCCAGCAGCTCCGGGACAGAGGGCACTGAAGCTTTCTTT
TRBV21-1	NA	NA	14	TRBJ1-2	CASAPQGSNYGYTF	TGTGCCAGCGCACCGCAGGGATCTAACTATGGCTACACCTTC
TRBV11-3	NA	NA	15	TRBJ2-1	CASSLESSSYNEQFF	TGTGCCAGCAGCTTAGAGAGTTCCTCCTACAATGAGCAGTTCTTC
TRBV7-2	NA	TRBD2	14	TRBJ2-5	CASSPSGREETQYF	TGTGCCAGCAGTCCTAGCGGGAGAGAGGAGACCCAGTACTTC
TRBV11-1	once	TRBD2	16	TRBJ2-1	CASSPPGLAGVGEQFF	TGTGCCAGCAGCCCACCGGGACTAGCGGGAGTCGGTGAGCAGTTCTTC
TRBV7-8	NA	NA	14	TRBJ1-1	CASSLGRRATEAFF	TGTGCCAGCAGCTTAGGGAGGAGGGCCACTGAAGCTTTCTTT
TRBV4-2	NA	TRBD2	15	TRBJ2-3	CASGEAGGGTDTQYF	TGTGCCAGCGGCGAAGCGGGAGGTGGCACAGATACGCAGTATTTT
TRBV11-2	NA	NA	12	TRBJ2-1	CASSLSAGEQFF	TGTGCCAGCAGCTTATCAGCGGGTGAGCAGTTCTTC
TRBV24-1	NA	TRBD1	15	TRBJ1-4	CATSSGTAIVEKLFF	TGTGCCACCAGTTCCGGGACAGCGATTGTTGAAAAACTGTTTTTT
TRBV5-6	NA	NA	16	TRBJ2-3	CASSLGLGGLTDTQYF	TGTGCCAGCAGCTTGGGGCTTGGGGGACTCACAGATACGCAGTATTTT
TRBV12-3/TRBV12-4	NA	TRBD1	13	TRBJ1-1	CASRYTGGREAFF	TGTGCCAGCAGATATACAGGGGGCAGGGAAGCTTTCTTT
TRBV25-1	NA	TRBD2	14	TRBJ2-7	CASSSAGGSYEQYF	TGTGCCAGCAGTTCCGCGGGGGGGAGCTACGAGCAGTACTTC
TRBV5-4	NA	TRBD1	14	TRBJ2-5	CASSSRQGVETQYF	TGTGCCAGCAGCTCCCGACAGGGGGTGGAGACCCAGTACTTC
TRBV30	NA	NA	16	TRBJ1-3	CAWTTIGVFSGNTIYF	TGTGCCTGGACCACCATCGGGGTCTTCTCTGGAAACACCATATATTTT
TRBV3-1/TRBV3-2	NA	NA	16	TRBJ1-1	CASSTRSGVGDTEAFF	TGTGCCAGCAGCACCCGATCCGGGGTCGGGGACACTGAAGCTTTCTTT
TRBV4-3	NA	TRBD2	16	TRBJ2-3	CASSHRLAGETDTQYF	TGCGCCAGCAGCCACCGACTAGCGGGAGAGACAGATACGCAGTATTTT
TRBV7-9	NA	TRBD1	14	TRBJ2-5	CASSYATGGETQYF	TGTGCCAGCAGCTACGCGACAGGGGGGGAGACCCAGTACTTC
TRBV20-1	NA	TRBD2	11	TRBJ2-5	CSAFGGETQYF	TGCAGTGCTTTCGGGGGGGAGACCCAGTACTTC